Below, one T cell receptor (beta chain) is given with its context. Antigen specificity is unknown. This entry belongs to a study of early T cells in non-severe SARS-CoV-2 infection. The study, taken as a whole, reports: Lookups in VDJdb leaned toward anti-spike CD8 responses and missed private and CD4 specificities.

The CDR3 has 14 amino acids. CDR1 is KGHSH and CDR2 is LQKENI in the germline V gene. V was shortened by 2 bases and J by 3 bases, with 8 bases between the two germline ends. The TCR library protocol was used to attach unique molecular identifiers. These identifiers were attached to individual cDNA molecules. Each CDR3 protein gets one entry after TCRdb re-called the 5' RACE reads with MiXCR. The sample has 20,000 to 25,000 distinct CDR3 sequences, roughly 4.8% seen once; the top ten hold 6.6%. Sequencing input: whole blood. This TCR was recovered from an adult who was a healthcare worker with PCR-confirmed SARS-CoV-2 infection or an uninfected control (not recorded which). The chain links TRBV18 to TRBJ2-1, with unresolved D. The CDR3, as DNA: TGTGCCAGCTCACCAGGGATAAGCTACAATGAGCAGTTCTTC. Translation: CASSPGISYNEQFF. Together with reference TRBV18 and TRBJ2-1, the CDR3 gives the full variable domain: NAGVMQNPRHLVRRRGQEARLRCSPMKGHSHVYWYRQLPEEGLKFMVYLQKENIIDESGMPKERFSAEFPKEGPSILRIQQVVRGDSAAYFCASSPGISYNEQFFGPGTRLTVL.